Each of the 20 T cell receptor beta chains below was sequenced from the same sample in a study of blood T cells in healthy people across ages. Combining a sample-barcoded 5' primer with a J-beta primer mix, a second PCR ran for about 6 to 11 cycles. TCRdb ran MiXCR on the 5' RACE reads and lists one entry per CDR3 protein. Among roughly 800,000 distinct CDR3 sequences listed, more than 45% were seen once. Material for sequencing was blood. The receptors originated from a young man in good health.

This clonotype was observed a few times. V gene TRBV20-1 combines with J gene TRBJ2-1; D ambiguous. V was cut by 5 bases and J by 0 bases, with 14 bases left in between. In germline, CDR1 is DFQATT, CDR2 SNEGSKA (reference sequence). The CDR3 covers 15 residues. The DNA for the CDR3 is TGCAGTGCTCCGCAAAAAGGCAGCTCCTACAATGAGCAGTTCTTC. Translation gives CSAPQKGSSYNEQFF.

The rearrangement links TRBV6-4 to TRBJ2-7, with D possibly TRBD1 on 5 matching bases. V was clipped by 2 bases and J by 3 bases, with 11 bases between them. Germline V gene data show CDR1 as MRHNA and CDR2 as SNTAGT. The CDR3 length is 14 residues. The CDR3: CASSDPDISYEQYF. The DNA of the CDR3 is TGTGCCAGCAGTGACCCGGACATTAGCTACGAGCAGTACTTC.

The chain carries TRBV6-5 and TRBJ1-2; D uncertain. CDR3 length: 15 residues. Between the trimmed V and J ends, which lost 7 bases and 2 bases, there was a span of 17 bases. Germline CDR1 is MNHEY and CDR2 is SVGAGI. CDR3 DNA: TGTGCCAGCACCTGTGGACCGGGCTTAAACTATGGCTACACCTTC. Protein: CASTCGPGLNYGYTF.

As regards this clonotype: At one end the junction does not follow the germline gene, possibly because of a read error. The rearrangement uses TRBV27 and TRBJ2-3, with a possible D match to TRBD1 (5 bases). From germline, CDR1 is MNHEY and CDR2 SMNVEV (reference sequence). CDR3 length: 13 amino acids. The CDR3 coding sequence is TGTGCCAGCAGTTTCCGACAGACAGATATGCAGTATTTT. This encodes CASSFRQTDMQYF.

This sequence joins TRBV10-2 and TRBJ2-1, with TRBD2 matching 8 bases. Trimming cost V 7 bases and J 6 bases; bases outside gene matches: 14. Germline V gives CDR1 WSHSY, CDR2 SAAADI. This CDR3 has 16 amino acids. The chain's CDR3 is CASKQAGDGFVNEQFF. The CDR3 coding sequence is TGCGCCAGCAAGCAAGCGGGGGATGGTTTTGTCAATGAGCAGTTCTTC.

V and J are TRBV29-1 and TRBJ2-3; 9 nucleotides line up with TRBD1. The CDR3 contains 15 residues. Looked up from germline, CDR1 is SQVTM and CDR2 is ANQGSEA. The junction had 8 bases not matched to a gene; V was cut back by 4 bases and J by 3 bases. This CDR3 is CSVVLGQGTTDTQYF. The CDR3 DNA reads as TGCAGCGTTGTATTGGGACAGGGTACGACAGATACGCAGTATTTT.

This clonotype has a handful of counts. V and J are TRBV5-1 and TRBJ2-3, with D unresolved. Trimming left V 7 bases short and J 0 bases short, with 9 bases between. The CDR3 loop spans 13 amino acids. Germline assignment: CDR1 SGHRS and CDR2 YFSETQ. CDR3 nucleotides: TGCGCCAGCGAGGACCCTAGCACAGATACGCAGTATTTT. Encoded protein: CASEDPSTDTQYF. Full variable domain (outside the CDR3, taken from reference TRBV5-1 and TRBJ2-3): KAGVTQTPRYLIKTRGQQVTLSCSPISGHRSVSWYQQTPGQGLQFLFEYFSETQRNKGNFPGRFSGRQFSNSRSEMNVSTLELGDSALYLCASEDPSTDTQYFGPGTRLTVL.

The rearrangement links TRBV19 to TRBJ2-7, with 9 bases matching TRBD1. After removal of 5 bases from V and 6 bases from J, the junction contained 5 bases not matched to a gene. From germline, CDR1 is LNHDA and CDR2 SQIVND (reference sequence). CDR3 length: 13 amino acids. In DNA form, the CDR3 reads TGTGCCAGTAGTCGGGGGACAGGGAGCGAGCAGTACTTC. Protein sequence: CASSRGTGSEQYF. The full variable domain, its missing parts supplied by reference TRBV19 and TRBJ2-7, is DGGITQSPKYLFRKEGQNVTLSCEQNLNHDAMYWYRQDPGQGLRLIYYSQIVNDFQKGDIAEGYSVSREKKESFPLTVTSAQKNPTAFYLCASSRGTGSEQYFGPGTRLTVT.

This clonotype showed up just a few times. The chain recombines TRBV29-1 with TRBJ2-5; D remains unclear. Trimming took 3 bases from V and 5 from J, leaving 10 bases between them. The germline V gene has CDR1 SQVTM and CDR2 ANQGSEA. The CDR3 has 12 residues. The CDR3 is CSVELQPETQYF. The CDR3 DNA follows: TGCAGCGTTGAGTTGCAGCCGGAGACCCAGTACTTC.

The sample holds a few counts of this clonotype. CDR3 nucleotides: TGTGCCAGCGGACTCGACGACACAGATACGCAGTATTTT. It translates to CASGLDDTDTQYF. The chain links TRBV10-3 to TRBJ2-3; TRBD2 is a possible D gene (5 bases). Trimming took 10 bases from V and 2 from J, leaving 13 bases between them. CDR3 length equals 13 residues. The germline gives CDR1 ENHRY, CDR2 SYGVKD.

The J gene is TRBJ2-7, the V gene TRBV25-1; a possible D gene is TRBD2 (5 bases). Trimming cost V 2 bases and J 9 bases, with 20 bases left between them. Germline V gives CDR1 MGHDK, CDR2 SYGVNS. The CDR3 extends over 15 amino acids. CDR3 in DNA: TGTGCCAGCAGTGAACTTAGAACAATGGGAACTAGGCAGTACTTC. Translating gives CASSELRTMGTRQYF.

The rearrangement uses TRBV4-3 and TRBJ2-3, with D perhaps being TRBD1 or TRBD2 (5 bases each). Germline V gene lookup returns CDR1 LGHNA and CDR2 YSLEER. Trimming took 0 bases from V and 3 from J, leaving 16 bases between them. This CDR3 region has 17 residues. The DNA for the CDR3 is TGCGCCAGCAGCCAAGATATACGGAACGGGGCTACAGATACGCAGTATTTT. Its protein product is CASSQDIRNGATDTQYF.

This sequence joins TRBV7-2 and TRBJ2-3; TRBD2 agrees at 13 bases. Per germline, CDR1 SGHTA and CDR2 FQGNSA. With 5 bases clipped from V and 4 bases from J, the junction kept 6 bases outside the gene matches. The CDR3 spans 16 residues. The CDR3 spells CASSQTSGGAADTQYF. CDR3 coding DNA: TGTGCCAGCAGCCAAACTAGCGGGGGGGCCGCAGATACGCAGTATTTT.

The chain recombines TRBV29-1 with TRBJ2-7; the D is unclear. The CDR3 is 13 residues long. V shed 6 bases and J shed 2 bases, with 14 bases lying between them. Germline V gene sequence: CDR1 SQVTM, CDR2 ANQGSEA. CDR3 sequence reads: CSVKISPPYEQYF. CDR3 nucleotides: TGCAGCGTAAAAATCTCTCCCCCCTACGAGCAGTACTTC.

The CDR3 DNA follows: TGCAGTGTTCAGCAGAGGGGCTCCTACGAGCAGTACTTC. It translates to CSVQQRGSYEQYF. The chain couples TRBV20-1 to TRBJ2-4; D may match TRBD1 or TRBD2 (5 bases each). Matching the DNA end better, TRBJ2-7 makes the J call doubtful. From germline, CDR1 is DFQATT and CDR2 SNEGSKA (reference sequence). This CDR3 is built from 13 residues.

This chain uses TRBV3-1 with TRBJ2-5; no reliable D call. Germline lookup yields CDR1 LGHDT and CDR2 YNNKEL (reference sequence). The CDR3 has 14 residues. V was cut by 2 bases and J by 1 base, with 8 bases left in between. The CDR3: CASSQFSLQETQYF. The CDR3 DNA sequence: TGTGCCAGCAGCCAATTTAGTCTCCAAGAGACCCAGTACTTC.

The rearrangement uses TRBV29-1 and TRBJ2-3, with 9 nucleotides matching TRBD1. CDR1 and CDR2 (germline): SQVTM, ANQGSEA. With 1 base clipped from V and 3 bases from J, the junction kept 5 bases outside the gene matches. CDR3 length: 15 amino acids. CDR3 bases: TGCAGCGTTGAAGGCGGACAGGGGAGGACAGATACGCAGTATTTT. Translated: CSVEGGQGRTDTQYF.

The rearrangement uses TRBV7-2 and TRBJ2-5, with 8 bases lining up with TRBD1. CDR3 length equals 13 residues. CDR1 SGHTA and CDR2 FQGNSA come from the germline V gene. V shed 2 bases, J shed 5 bases, and the junction held 1 base outside the gene matches. CDR3 loop: CASSLRDRETQYF. The CDR3 bases are TGTGCCAGCAGCTTAAGGGACAGGGAGACCCAGTACTTC.

This clonotype appeared a few times. The rearrangement links TRBV20-1 to TRBJ1-5; TRBD1 matches 8 bases. With 3 bases clipped from V and 5 bases from J, the junction kept 21 bases outside the gene matches. There are 19 residues in the CDR3. Germline V gene data show CDR1 as DFQATT and CDR2 as SNEGSKA (reference sequence). CDR3 amino acids: CSARGYLDYGETGDQPQHF. The DNA of the CDR3 is TGCAGTGCTAGGGGCTATTTGGATTACGGAGAGACAGGGGATCAGCCCCAGCATTTT.

The chain carries TRBV10-3 and TRBJ2-4; TRBD1 aligns across 9 bases. The J call may be in error: the DNA end matches TRBJ2-7 better. CDR3 size: 16 residues. Germline values: CDR1 ENHRY, CDR2 SYGVKD. The CDR3, as DNA: TGTGCCATCAGGGGCTCCACGGAGGGACAGGGAAGCGAGCAGTACTTC. This codes for CAIRGSTEGQGSEQYF.